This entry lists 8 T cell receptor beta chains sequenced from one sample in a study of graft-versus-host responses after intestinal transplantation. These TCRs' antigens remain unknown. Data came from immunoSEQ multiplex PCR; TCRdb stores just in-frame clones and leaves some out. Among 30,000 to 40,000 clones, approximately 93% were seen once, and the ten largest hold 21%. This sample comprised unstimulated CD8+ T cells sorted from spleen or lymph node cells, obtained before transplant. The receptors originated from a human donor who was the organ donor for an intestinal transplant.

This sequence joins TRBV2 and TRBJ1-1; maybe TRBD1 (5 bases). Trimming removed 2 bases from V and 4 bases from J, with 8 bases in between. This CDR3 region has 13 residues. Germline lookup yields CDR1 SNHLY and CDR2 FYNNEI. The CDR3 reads CASSEWGGTEAFF. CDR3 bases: TGTGCCAGCAGTGAATGGGGGGGCACTGAAGCTTTCTTT.

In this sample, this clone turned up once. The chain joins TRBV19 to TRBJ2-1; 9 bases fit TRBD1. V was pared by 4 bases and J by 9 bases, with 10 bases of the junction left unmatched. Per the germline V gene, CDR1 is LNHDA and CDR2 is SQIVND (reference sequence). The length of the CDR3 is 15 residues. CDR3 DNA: TGTGCCAGTAGTAACGGACAGGGGATTATAGTTGAGCAGTTCTTC. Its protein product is CASSNGQGIIVEQFF.

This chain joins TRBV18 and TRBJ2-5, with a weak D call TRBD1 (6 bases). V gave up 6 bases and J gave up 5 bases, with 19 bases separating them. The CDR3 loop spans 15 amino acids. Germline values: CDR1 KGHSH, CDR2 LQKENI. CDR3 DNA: TGTGCCAGCTCCGTTAAACAGGGTGCGCGTGAGACCCAGTACTTC. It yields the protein CASSVKQGARETQYF.

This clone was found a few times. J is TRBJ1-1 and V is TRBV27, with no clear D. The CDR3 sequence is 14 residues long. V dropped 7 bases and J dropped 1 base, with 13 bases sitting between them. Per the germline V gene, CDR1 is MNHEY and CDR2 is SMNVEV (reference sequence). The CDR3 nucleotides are TGTGCCAGCACCATTCGGACGGGGAACACTGAAGCTTTCTTT. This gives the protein CASTIRTGNTEAFF.

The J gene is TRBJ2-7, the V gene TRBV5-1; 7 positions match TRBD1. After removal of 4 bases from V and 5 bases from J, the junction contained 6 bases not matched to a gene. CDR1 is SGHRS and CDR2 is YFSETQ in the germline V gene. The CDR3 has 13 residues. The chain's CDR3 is CASSRQGKNEQYF. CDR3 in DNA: TGCGCCAGCAGCAGACAGGGTAAAAACGAGCAGTACTTC.

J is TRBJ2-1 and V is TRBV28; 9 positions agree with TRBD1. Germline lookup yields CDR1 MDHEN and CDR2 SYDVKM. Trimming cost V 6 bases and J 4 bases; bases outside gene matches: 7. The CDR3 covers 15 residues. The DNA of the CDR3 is TGTGCCAGCAGCCACCACAGGGGGCAATACAATGAGCAGTTCTTC. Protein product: CASSHHRGQYNEQFF.

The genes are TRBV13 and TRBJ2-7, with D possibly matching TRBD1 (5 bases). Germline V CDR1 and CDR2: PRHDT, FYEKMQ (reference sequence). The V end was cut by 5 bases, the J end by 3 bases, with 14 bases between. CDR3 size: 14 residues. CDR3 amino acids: CASSPPGHRYEQYF. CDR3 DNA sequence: TGTGCCAGCAGCCCCCCTGGACACCGCTACGAGCAGTACTTC.

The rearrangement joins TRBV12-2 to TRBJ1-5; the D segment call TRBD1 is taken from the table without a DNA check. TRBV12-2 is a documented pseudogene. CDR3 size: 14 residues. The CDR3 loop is CASRPRQSNQPQHF. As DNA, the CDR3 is TGTGCAAGTCGCCCCCGACAAAGCAATCAGCCCCAGCATTTT.